Each of the 20 T cell receptor beta chains below was sequenced from the same sample in a study of T cell responses to AZD1222 COVID-19 vaccine. Method: immunoSEQ multiplex PCR; TCRdb's copy keeps in-frame clones and lacks some. Of about 120,000 clones in the sample, approximately 91% are singletons; the top ten hold about 1.1%. The sequences come from peripheral blood, collected 28 days after the second AZD1222 dose. These TCRs come from an adult who received the AZD1222 COVID-19 vaccine.

The chain recombines TRBV2 with TRBJ2-1; 10 bases are a match to TRBD1. This CDR3 spans 15 amino acids. Trimming took 8 bases from V and 5 from J; bases not matched to a gene: 9. Germline V gene lookup returns CDR1 SNHLY and CDR2 FYNNEI. The CDR3 DNA is TGTGCCAGCTGGGCGGGGACAGGGGCCGACAATGAGCAGTTCTTC. This sequence encodes CASWAGTGADNEQFF.

The chain joins TRBV24-1 to TRBJ2-4, with a weak D call TRBD2 (5 bases). Germline V lookup: CDR1 KGHDR, CDR2 SFDVKD. The CDR3 sequence is 14 residues long. V was cut by 3 bases and J by 10 bases, with 15 bases left in between. In DNA form, the CDR3 reads TGTGCCACCAGTGATCCTGCCGACTATCTTATTCAGTACTTC. Translation: CATSDPADYLIQYF.

The chain recombines TRBV3-1 (or the pseudogene TRBV3-2) with TRBJ2-1; D gene ambiguous. The V end lost 0 bases, the J end lost 1 base, and 13 bases lay between the germline ends. Per the germline V gene, CDR1 is LGHDT and CDR2 is YNNKEL (reference sequence). The CDR3 extends over 17 amino acids. In nucleotides, the CDR3 is TGTGCCAGCAGCCAAGACCCGACAACTGTATCCTACAATGAGCAGTTCTTC. It codes for CASSQDPTTVSYNEQFF.

CDR3 residues: CAWSYTGTGIWEKLFF. In DNA, the CDR3 is TGTGCCTGGAGTTATACCGGGACAGGGATATGGGAAAAACTGTTTTTT. The rearrangement joins TRBV30 to TRBJ1-4; 9 bases align to TRBD1. The germline V gene has CDR1 GTSNPN and CDR2 SVGIG (reference sequence). The J segment lost 8 bases and the V segment lost 2 bases, leaving 12 bases of the junction unmatched. The CDR3 extends over 16 amino acids.

The chain combines TRBV7-3 with TRBJ1-1; TRBD1 agrees at 7 bases. In germline, CDR1 is SGHTA, CDR2 FQGTGA. The CDR3 covers 13 residues. The V gene end was trimmed by 6 bases and the J gene end by 5 bases; junction bases not matched to a gene: 6. The DNA of the CDR3 is TGTGCCAGCAGTTCAGGGGGGCTGACTGAAGCTTTCTTT. This translates into CASSSGGLTEAFF.

The chain is built from TRBV7-8 and TRBJ2-1; TRBD1 is a possible D gene (6 bases). CDR3 length: 15 residues. Deletions cut 4 bases from V and 5 bases from J, with 15 bases between. The V gene's germline CDR1 is SGHVS and CDR2 FQNEAQ. CDR3 DNA: TGTGCCAGCAGCTCAGTCAGGGGTTCAGACAATGAGCAGTTCTTC. Amino acids: CASSSVRGSDNEQFF.

The chain links TRBV7-9 to TRBJ2-1, with 8 bases aligning to TRBD2. V lost 1 base, J lost 6 bases, and 5 bases stayed unmatched. The germline V gene has CDR1 SEHNR and CDR2 FQNEAQ (reference sequence). The CDR3 is 15 amino acids. In DNA form, the CDR3 reads TGTGCCAGCAGCTTAGTTCCGGGACTAGTCAATGAGCAGTTCTTC. It yields the protein CASSLVPGLVNEQFF. The full variable domain, with the rest looked up from reference TRBV7-9 and TRBJ2-1, is DTGVSQNPRHKITKRGQNVTFRCDPISEHNRLYWYRQTLGQGPEFLTYFQNEAQLEKSRLLSDRFSAERPKGSFSTLEIQRTEQGDSAMYLCASSLVPGLVNEQFFGPGTRLTVL.

This rearrangement joins TRBV4-1 to TRBJ2-1, with TRBD1 matching over 7 bases. The CDR3 has 16 residues. Germline CDR1 and CDR2: MGHRA and YSYEKL. Trimming removed 5 bases from V and 0 bases from J; junction bases left unmatched: 7. This CDR3 reads CASSYGQESSYNEQFF. DNA for the CDR3: TGCGCCAGCAGCTACGGACAGGAGAGCTCCTACAATGAGCAGTTCTTC.

In this sample, this clone turned up a few times. This same CDR3 is encoded by further DNA sequences in the sample. The CDR3 DNA reads as TGTGCCAGCAGCTTAACGGGAGGGAACACTGAAGCTTTCTTT. Its protein product is CASSLTGGNTEAFF. The chain has TRBV7-3 and TRBJ1-1; D is uncertain. Germline CDR1 SGHTA, CDR2 FQGTGA. This CDR3 contains 14 residues. V was clipped by 0 bases and J by 1 base, with 6 bases between them.

This chain connects TRBV1 to TRBJ1-1; the table's TRBD1 call for D was not verified on the DNA. TRBV1 is an annotated pseudogene. This CDR3 is built from 14 residues. Here the CDR3 reads CTSSHRQGRTEAFF. Written as DNA, the CDR3 is TGCACCAGCAGCCATCGACAGGGGAGGACTGAAGCTTTCTTT.

The sample holds one count of this clone. The V and J genes are TRBV20-1 and TRBJ2-3; 8 bases line up with TRBD2. CDR1 and CDR2 (germline): DFQATT, SNEGSKA (reference sequence). The CDR3 consists of 14 residues. Unmatched junction bases numbered 7, after V lost 3 bases and J lost 5 bases. The CDR3 protein is CSASPAGEIDTQYF. Written as DNA, the CDR3 is TGCAGTGCTAGTCCAGCGGGAGAAATAGATACGCAGTATTTT.

The V and J genes are TRBV7-8 and TRBJ1-3, with 8 positions matching TRBD1. J was trimmed by 10 bases and V by 5 bases; bases with no gene match: 13. The CDR3 length is 15 residues. CDR1 is SGHVS and CDR2 is FQNEAQ in the germline V gene. CDR3 nucleotides: TGTGCCAGCAGCCCGGACAGGGCCCGCTATGAGACCATATATTTT. Amino acids: CASSPDRARYETIYF.

The chain combines TRBV2 with TRBJ2-7; D unclear. The CDR3 has 12 residues. V was shortened by 1 base and J by 7 bases, with 8 bases between the two germline ends. Germline CDR1 SNHLY, CDR2 FYNNEI. In DNA, the CDR3 is TGTGCCAGCAGTGAAGGGGTGGGGGAGCAGTACTTC. The encoded protein is CASSEGVGEQYF.

This chain joins TRBV29-1 and TRBJ1-1; D unresolved. The CDR3 has 13 amino acids. Germline-derived CDR1 and CDR2 are SQVTM and ANQGSEA. V was clipped by 3 bases and J by 4 bases, with 12 bases between them. The CDR3: CSVETGIGTEAFF. The CDR3 DNA sequence: TGCAGCGTTGAGACCGGGATAGGCACTGAAGCTTTCTTT.

The rearrangement links TRBV6-6 to TRBJ2-7, with 9 bases matching TRBD1. The CDR3 extends over 12 amino acids. The trim removed 2 bases at V and 7 bases at J, leaving 0 bases unmatched. From germline, CDR1 is MNHNY and CDR2 SVGAGI (reference sequence). Here the CDR3 reads CASSYGTGEQYF. The CDR3 DNA sequence: TGTGCCAGCAGTTACGGGACAGGGGAGCAGTACTTC.

The chain employs TRBV19 and TRBJ2-1; D is unclear. The V and J ends lost 3 bases and 5 bases respectively, with 5 bases between them. The CDR3 consists of 12 residues. Germline V gene data show CDR1 as LNHDA and CDR2 as SQIVND (reference sequence). The CDR3 DNA follows: TGTGCCAGTAGTATCGAAGACAATGAGCAGTTCTTC. As protein: CASSIEDNEQFF.

V is TRBV20-1 and J is TRBJ2-1, with D hard to call. V gave up 5 bases and J gave up 7 bases, with 9 bases separating them. There are 11 residues in the CDR3. The V gene's germline CDR1 is DFQATT and CDR2 SNEGSKA (reference sequence). CDR3 sequence (DNA): TGCAGTGCTGACCGAGGTAATGAGCAGTTCTTC. Translation gives CSADRGNEQFF.

The chain uses TRBV14 and TRBJ2-7; 9 bases align to TRBD1. Unmatched junction bases numbered 5, after V lost 6 bases and J lost 2 bases. Germline V lookup: CDR1 SGHDN, CDR2 FVKESK. CDR3 length: 14 amino acids. The DNA of the CDR3 is TGTGCCAGCAGTCGTTGGGACAGGGCCTACGAGCAGTACTTC. It yields the protein CASSRWDRAYEQYF.

The chain employs TRBV19 and TRBJ1-2; TRBD1 is a possible D gene (5 bases). Germline V gives CDR1 LNHDA, CDR2 SQIVND (reference sequence). V lost 5 bases to trimming and J lost 0 bases, with 16 bases between them. This CDR3 region has 16 residues. The CDR3 nucleotides are TGTGCCAGTAGTCTACTCTTGGGACGTTCTAACTATGGCTACACCTTC. As protein: CASSLLLGRSNYGYTF.

The chain employs TRBV2 and TRBJ1-2; the match to TRBD1 covers 8 bases. After removal of 5 bases from V and 7 bases from J, the junction contained 9 bases not matched to a gene. Germline CDR1 reads SNHLY; CDR2 reads FYNNEI. This CDR3 region has 14 residues. As DNA, the CDR3 is TGTGCCAGCAGTACACAGGGGGAGGTTGGTGGCTACACCTTC. Its translation: CASSTQGEVGGYTF.